The present T cell receptor beta chain was sequenced within a study of T cells expressing NK-cell markers. TCRdb re-called the 5' RACE reads and gives one entry per CDR3 protein, without DNA. The sample table sets out fewer than 300,000 distinct CDR3 sequences. The CDR3 runs to 14 residues. Germline CDR1 and CDR2: SGHVS and FQNEAQ. The TCR originated in a woman between 18 and 70 years old in good health. The rearrangement joins TRBV7-8 to TRBJ2-7; without DNA, the TCRdb call of TRBD1 cannot be checked. The sequencing input was blood T cells: a sorted CD56 or NKG2C T cell subset, CD4+ or CD8+ T cells, or bulk PBMC T cells (not recorded which). The CDR3 spells CASSFGAASYEQYF.